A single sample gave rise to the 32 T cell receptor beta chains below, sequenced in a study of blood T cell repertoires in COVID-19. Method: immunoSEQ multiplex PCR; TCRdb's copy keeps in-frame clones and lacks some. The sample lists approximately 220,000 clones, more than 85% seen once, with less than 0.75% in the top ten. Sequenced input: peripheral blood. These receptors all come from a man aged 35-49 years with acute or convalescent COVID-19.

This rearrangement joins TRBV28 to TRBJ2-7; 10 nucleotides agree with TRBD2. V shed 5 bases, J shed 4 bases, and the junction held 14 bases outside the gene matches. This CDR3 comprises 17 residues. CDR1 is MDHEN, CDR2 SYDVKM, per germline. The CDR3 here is CASSGLSGRAGRYEQYF. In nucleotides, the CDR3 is TGTGCCAGCAGTGGGCTCAGCGGGAGGGCCGGGAGATACGAGCAGTACTTC.

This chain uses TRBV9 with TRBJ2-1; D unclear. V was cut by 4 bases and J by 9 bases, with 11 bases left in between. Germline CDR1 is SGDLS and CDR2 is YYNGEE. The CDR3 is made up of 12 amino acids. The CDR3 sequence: CASSPGGAEQFF. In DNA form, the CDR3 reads TGTGCCAGCAGCCCCGGCGGAGCTGAGCAGTTCTTC.

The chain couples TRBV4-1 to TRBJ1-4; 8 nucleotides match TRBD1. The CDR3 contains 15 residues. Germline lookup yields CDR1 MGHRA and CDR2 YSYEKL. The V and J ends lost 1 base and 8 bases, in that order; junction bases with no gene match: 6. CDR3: CASSQVGTGREKLFF. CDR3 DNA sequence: TGCGCCAGCAGCCAAGTAGGGACAGGACGGGAAAAACTGTTTTTT.

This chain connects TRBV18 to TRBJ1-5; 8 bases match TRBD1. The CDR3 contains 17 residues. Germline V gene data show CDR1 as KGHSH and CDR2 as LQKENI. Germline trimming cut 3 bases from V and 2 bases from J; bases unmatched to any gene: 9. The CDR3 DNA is TGTGCCAGCTCACCCGGAGCAGGGGGCCAGGGCAATCAGCCCCAGCATTTT. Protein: CASSPGAGGQGNQPQHF.

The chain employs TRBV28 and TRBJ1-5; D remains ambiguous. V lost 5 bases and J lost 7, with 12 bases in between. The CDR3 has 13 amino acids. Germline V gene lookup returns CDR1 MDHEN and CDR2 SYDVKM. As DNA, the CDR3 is TGTGCCAGCAGTAGGCGGGCAGGACAGCCCCAGCATTTT. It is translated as CASSRRAGQPQHF.

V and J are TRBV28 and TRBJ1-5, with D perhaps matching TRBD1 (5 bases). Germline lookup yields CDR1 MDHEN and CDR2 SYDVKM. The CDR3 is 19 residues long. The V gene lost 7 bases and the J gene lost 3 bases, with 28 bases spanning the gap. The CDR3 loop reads CASKEMGGKVYLLNQPQHF. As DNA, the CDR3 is TGTGCCAGCAAGGAGATGGGGGGGAAGGTTTACCTGCTCAATCAGCCCCAGCATTTT.

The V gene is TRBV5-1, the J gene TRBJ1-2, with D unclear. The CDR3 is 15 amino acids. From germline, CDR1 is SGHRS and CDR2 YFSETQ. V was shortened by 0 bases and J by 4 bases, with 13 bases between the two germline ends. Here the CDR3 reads CASSLEPTNTYGYTF. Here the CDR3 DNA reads TGCGCCAGCAGCTTGGAACCCACAAATACCTATGGCTACACCTTC.

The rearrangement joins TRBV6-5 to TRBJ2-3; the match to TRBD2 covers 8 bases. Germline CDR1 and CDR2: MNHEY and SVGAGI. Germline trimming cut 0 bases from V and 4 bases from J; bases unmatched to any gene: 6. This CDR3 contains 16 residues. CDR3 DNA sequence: TGTGCCAGCAGTTACTCCGGGGGGGCAGGGCCAGATACGCAGTATTTT. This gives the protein CASSYSGGAGPDTQYF.

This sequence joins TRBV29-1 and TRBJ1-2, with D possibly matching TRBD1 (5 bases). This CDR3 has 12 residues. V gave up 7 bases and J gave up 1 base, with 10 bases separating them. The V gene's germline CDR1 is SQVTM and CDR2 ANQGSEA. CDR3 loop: CSAGGGNYGYTF. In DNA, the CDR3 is TGCAGCGCTGGGGGAGGTAACTATGGCTACACCTTC.

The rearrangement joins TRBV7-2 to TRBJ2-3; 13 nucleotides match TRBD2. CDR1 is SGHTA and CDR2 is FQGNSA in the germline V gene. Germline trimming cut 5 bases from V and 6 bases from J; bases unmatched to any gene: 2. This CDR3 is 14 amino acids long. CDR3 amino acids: CASSLTSGRDTQYF. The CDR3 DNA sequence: TGTGCCAGCAGCCTGACTAGCGGGAGGGATACGCAGTATTTT. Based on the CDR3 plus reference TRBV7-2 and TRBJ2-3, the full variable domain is GAGVSQSPSNKVTEKGKDVELRCDPISGHTALYWYRQSLGQGLEFLIYFQGNSAPDKSGLPSDRFSAERTGGSVSTLTIQRTQQEDSAVYLCASSLTSGRDTQYFGPGTRLTVL.

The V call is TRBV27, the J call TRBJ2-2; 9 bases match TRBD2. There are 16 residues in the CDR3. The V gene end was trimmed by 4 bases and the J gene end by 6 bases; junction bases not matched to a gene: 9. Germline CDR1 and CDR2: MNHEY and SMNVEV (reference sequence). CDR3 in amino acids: CASSSLRLAGPGELFF. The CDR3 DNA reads TGTGCCAGCAGTTCCCTTCGGCTAGCGGGACCCGGGGAGCTGTTTTTT.

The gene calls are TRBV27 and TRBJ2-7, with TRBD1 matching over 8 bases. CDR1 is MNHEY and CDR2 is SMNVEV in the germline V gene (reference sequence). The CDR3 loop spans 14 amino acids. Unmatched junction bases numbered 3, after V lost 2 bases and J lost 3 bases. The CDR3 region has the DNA TGTGCCAGCAGTTTAGGCAGGGGGCACTACGAGCAGTACTTC. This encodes CASSLGRGHYEQYF.

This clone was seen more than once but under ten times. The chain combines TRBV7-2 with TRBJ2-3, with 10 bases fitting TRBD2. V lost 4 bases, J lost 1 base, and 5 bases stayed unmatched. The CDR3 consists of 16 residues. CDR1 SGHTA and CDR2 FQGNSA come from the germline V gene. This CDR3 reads CASSYSGTSGTDTQYF. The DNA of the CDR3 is TGTGCCAGCAGCTATTCCGGGACTAGCGGCACAGATACGCAGTATTTT.

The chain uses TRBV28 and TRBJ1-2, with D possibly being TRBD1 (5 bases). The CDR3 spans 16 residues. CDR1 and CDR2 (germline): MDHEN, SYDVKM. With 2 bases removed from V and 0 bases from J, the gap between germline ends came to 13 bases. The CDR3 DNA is TGTGCCAGCAGTTTACCGCCCCAGACAGCTAACTATGGCTACACCTTC. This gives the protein CASSLPPQTANYGYTF.

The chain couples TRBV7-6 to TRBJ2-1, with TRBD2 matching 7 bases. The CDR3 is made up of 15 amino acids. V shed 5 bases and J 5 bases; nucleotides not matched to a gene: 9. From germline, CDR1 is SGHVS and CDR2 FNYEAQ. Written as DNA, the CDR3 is TGTGCCAGCAGCCTGCCACCGGGACTACACAATGAGCAGTTCTTC. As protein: CASSLPPGLHNEQFF.

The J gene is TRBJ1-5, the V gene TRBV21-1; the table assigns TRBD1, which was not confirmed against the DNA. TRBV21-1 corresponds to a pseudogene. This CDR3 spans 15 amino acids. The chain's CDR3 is CASLAQGIGNQPQHF. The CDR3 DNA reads TGTGCCAGCCTAGCACAGGGTATTGGCAATCAGCCCCAGCATTTT.

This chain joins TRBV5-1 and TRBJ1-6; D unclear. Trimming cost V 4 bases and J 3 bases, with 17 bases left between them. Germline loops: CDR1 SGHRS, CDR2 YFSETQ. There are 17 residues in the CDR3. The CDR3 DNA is TGCGCCAGCAGCCCAACGGCGGGAAACCTCTATAATTCACCCCTCCACTTT. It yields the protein CASSPTAGNLYNSPLHF. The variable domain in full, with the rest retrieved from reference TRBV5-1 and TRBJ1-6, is KAGVTQTPRYLIKTRGQQVTLSCSPISGHRSVSWYQQTPGQGLQFLFEYFSETQRNKGNFPGRFSGRQFSNSRSEMNVSTLELGDSALYLCASSPTAGNLYNSPLHFGNGTRLTVT.

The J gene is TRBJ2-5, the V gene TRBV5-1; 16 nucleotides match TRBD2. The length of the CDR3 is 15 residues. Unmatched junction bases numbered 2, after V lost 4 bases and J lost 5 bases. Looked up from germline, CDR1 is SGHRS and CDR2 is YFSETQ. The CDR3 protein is CASSKGLAGGETQYF. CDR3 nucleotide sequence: TGCGCCAGCAGCAAGGGACTAGCGGGAGGGGAGACCCAGTACTTC.

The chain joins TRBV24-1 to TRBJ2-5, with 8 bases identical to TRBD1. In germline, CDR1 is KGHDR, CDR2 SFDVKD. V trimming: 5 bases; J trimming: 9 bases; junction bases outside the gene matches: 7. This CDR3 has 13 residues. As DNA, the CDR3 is TGTGCCACCAGTGTCGGGACAGGTGGGCCCCAGTACTTC. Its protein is CATSVGTGGPQYF.

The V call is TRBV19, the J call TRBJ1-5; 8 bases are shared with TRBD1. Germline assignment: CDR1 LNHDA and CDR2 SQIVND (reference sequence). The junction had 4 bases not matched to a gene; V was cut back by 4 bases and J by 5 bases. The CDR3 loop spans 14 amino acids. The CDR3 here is CASSKQGGYQPQHF. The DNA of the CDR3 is TGTGCCAGTAGTAAACAGGGGGGCTATCAGCCCCAGCATTTT.

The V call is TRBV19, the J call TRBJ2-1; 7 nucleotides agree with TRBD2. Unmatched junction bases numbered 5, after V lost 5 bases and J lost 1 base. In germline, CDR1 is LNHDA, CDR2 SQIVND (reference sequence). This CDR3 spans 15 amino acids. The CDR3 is CASSVLAFSYNEQFF. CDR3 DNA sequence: TGTGCCAGTAGTGTACTAGCGTTTTCCTACAATGAGCAGTTCTTC.

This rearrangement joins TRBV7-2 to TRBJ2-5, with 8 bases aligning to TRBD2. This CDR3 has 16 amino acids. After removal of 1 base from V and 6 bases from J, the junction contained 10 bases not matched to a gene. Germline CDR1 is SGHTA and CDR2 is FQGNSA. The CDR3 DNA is TGTGCCAGCAGCTTAGGCGGAGCGGGAGAAGGGAAGACCCAGTACTTC. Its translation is CASSLGGAGEGKTQYF.

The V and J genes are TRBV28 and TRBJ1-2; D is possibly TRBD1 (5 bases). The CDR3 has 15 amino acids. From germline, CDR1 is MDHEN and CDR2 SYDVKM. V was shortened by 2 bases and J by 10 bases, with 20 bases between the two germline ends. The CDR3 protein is CASSLAFTGPGVYTF. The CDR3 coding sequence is TGTGCCAGCAGTTTAGCCTTTACAGGCCCGGGTGTCTACACCTTC.

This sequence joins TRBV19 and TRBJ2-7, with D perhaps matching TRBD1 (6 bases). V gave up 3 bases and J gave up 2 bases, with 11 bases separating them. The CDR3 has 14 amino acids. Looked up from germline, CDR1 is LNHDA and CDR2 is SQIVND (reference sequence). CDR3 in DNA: TGTGCCAGTAGTATTTTTGGACAGACCTACGAGCAGTACTTC. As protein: CASSIFGQTYEQYF.

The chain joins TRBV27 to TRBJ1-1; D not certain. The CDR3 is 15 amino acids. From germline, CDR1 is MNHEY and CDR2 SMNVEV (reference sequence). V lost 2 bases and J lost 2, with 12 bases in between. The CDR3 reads CASSLRSGSNTEAFF. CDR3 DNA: TGTGCCAGCAGTTTAAGGTCAGGATCTAACACTGAAGCTTTCTTT.

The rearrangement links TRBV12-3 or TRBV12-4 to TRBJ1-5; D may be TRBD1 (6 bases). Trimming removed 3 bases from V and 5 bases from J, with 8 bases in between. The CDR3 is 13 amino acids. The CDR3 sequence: CASSLDSHQPQHF. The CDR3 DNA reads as TGTGCCAGCAGTTTGGACAGCCATCAGCCCCAGCATTTT.

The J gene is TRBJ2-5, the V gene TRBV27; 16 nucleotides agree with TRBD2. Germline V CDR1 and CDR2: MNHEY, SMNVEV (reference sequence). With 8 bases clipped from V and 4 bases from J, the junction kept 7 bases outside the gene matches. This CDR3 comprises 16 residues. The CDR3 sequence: CASGTSGGGIGETQYF. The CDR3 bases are TGTGCCAGCGGGACTAGCGGGGGGGGCATCGGAGAGACCCAGTACTTC.

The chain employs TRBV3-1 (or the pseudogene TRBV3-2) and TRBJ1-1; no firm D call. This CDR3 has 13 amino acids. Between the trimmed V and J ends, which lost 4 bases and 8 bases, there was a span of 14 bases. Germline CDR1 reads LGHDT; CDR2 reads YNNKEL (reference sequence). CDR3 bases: TGTGCCAGCAGCCTCACGGGTGGCGGAGAAGCTTTCTTT. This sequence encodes CASSLTGGGEAFF.

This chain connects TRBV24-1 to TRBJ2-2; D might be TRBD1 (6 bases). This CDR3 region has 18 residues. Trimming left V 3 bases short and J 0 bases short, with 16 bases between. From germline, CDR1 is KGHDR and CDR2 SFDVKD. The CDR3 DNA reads TGTGCCACCAGTGATGCGACAGGACGAGCCGCGAACACCGGGGAGCTGTTTTTT. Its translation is CATSDATGRAANTGELFF.

In nucleotides, the CDR3 is TGTGCCAGCAGTCTGAACGAACAGTCCGAAGCTTTCTTT. Translated: CASSLNEQSEAFF. The chain is built from TRBV7-9 and TRBJ1-1; D gene uncertain. This CDR3 spans 13 amino acids. V dropped 6 bases and J dropped 8 bases, with 16 bases sitting between them. CDR1 and CDR2 (germline): SEHNR, FQNEAQ (reference sequence).

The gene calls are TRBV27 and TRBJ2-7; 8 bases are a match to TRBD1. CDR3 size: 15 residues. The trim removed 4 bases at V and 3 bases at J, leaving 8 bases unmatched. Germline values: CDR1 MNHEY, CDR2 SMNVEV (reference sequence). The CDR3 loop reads CASSSGRTGSYEQYF. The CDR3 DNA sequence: TGTGCCAGCAGTTCTGGAAGGACAGGGAGCTACGAGCAGTACTTC.

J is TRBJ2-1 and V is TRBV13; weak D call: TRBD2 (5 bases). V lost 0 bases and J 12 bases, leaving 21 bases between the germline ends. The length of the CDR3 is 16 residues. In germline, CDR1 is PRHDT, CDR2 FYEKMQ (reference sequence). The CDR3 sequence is CASSLGVSQLLGGQFF. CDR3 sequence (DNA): TGTGCCAGCAGCTTAGGTGTTAGCCAGCTACTAGGAGGGCAGTTCTTC. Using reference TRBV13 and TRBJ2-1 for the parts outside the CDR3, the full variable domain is AAGVIQSPRHLIKEKRETATLKCYPIPRHDTVYWYQQGPGQDPQFLISFYEKMQSDKGSIPDRFSAQQFSDYHSELNMSSLELGDSALYFCASSLGVSQLLGGQFFGPGTRLTVL.